This T cell receptor beta chain was identified in a study of beta chain features in type 1 diabetes. Study results and limitations: TCRB CDR3s from Type 1 diabetes patients were moderately but significantly shorter in all four CD4+ subsets. At VDJ recombination sites, type 1 diabetes patients had fewer insertions and more deleted nucleotides. Cells carrying high TCR expression could end up over-represented when cDNA is sequenced.

Since all of the isolated RNA was reverse transcribed, expressed TCRB transcripts were what got sequenced. Clones were read by immunoSEQ multiplex PCR, and TCRdb kept only the in-frame ones, dropping some. Of roughly 180,000 clones detected, around 8% appear once; the ten largest clones hold 0.94%. This clone was counted only a few times. Its antigen is unidentified. The source is a woman aged 40-49 years with type 1 diabetes. Sequenced material: central memory CD4+ T cells from blood.

The CDR3 DNA sequence: TGTGCCAGCAGCTGGACAGTGACCTCTGGGGCCAACGTCCTGACTTTC. Its protein is CASSWTVTSGANVLTF. This chain connects TRBV7-2 to TRBJ2-6; possible D gene TRBD1, 6 bases. CDR1 SGHTA and CDR2 FQGNSA come from the germline V gene. The CDR3 is 16 amino acids. Trimming took 4 bases from V and 0 from J, leaving 10 bases between them.